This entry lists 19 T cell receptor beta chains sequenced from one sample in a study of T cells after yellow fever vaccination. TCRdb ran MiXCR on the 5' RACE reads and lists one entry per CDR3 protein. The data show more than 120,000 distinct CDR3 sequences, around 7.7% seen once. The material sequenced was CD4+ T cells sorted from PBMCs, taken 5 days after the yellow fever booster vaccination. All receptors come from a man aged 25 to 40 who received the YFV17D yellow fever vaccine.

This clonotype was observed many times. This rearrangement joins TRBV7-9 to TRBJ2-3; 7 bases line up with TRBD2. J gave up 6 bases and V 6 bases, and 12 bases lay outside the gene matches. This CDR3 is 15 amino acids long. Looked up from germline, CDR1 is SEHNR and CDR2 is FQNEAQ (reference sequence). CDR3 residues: CASSVAAGERDTQYF. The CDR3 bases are TGTGCCAGCAGTGTCGCCGCGGGAGAAAGGGATACGCAGTATTTT.

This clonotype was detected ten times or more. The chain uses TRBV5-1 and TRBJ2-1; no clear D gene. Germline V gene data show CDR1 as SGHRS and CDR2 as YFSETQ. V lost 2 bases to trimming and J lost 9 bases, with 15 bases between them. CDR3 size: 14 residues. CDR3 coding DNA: TGCGCCAGCAGCTTCGGGCAGCCGTCGTTTGAGCAGTTCTTC. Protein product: CASSFGQPSFEQFF.

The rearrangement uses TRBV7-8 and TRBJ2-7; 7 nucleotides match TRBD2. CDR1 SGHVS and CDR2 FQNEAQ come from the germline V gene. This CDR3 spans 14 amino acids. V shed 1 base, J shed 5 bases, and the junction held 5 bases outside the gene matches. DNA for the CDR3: TGTGCCAGCAGCTTAGGCGGGAGTACGAACGAGCAGTACTTC. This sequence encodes CASSLGGSTNEQYF.

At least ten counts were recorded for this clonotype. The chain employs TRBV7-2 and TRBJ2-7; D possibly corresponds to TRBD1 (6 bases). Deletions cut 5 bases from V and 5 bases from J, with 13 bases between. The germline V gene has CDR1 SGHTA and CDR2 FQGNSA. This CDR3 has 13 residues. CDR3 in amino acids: CASSQGTANEQYF. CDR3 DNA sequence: TGTGCCAGCAGCCAGGGGACGGCCAACGAGCAGTACTTC.

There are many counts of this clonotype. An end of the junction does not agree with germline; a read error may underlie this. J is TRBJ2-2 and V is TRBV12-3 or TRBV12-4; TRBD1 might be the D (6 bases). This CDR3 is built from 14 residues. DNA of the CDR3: TGTGCCAGCAATTTACAGGGAAACACCGGGGAGCTGTTTTTT. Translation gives CASNLQGNTGELFF.

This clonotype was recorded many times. The CDR3 loop reads CASSATGGAYNEQFF. In DNA form, the CDR3 reads TGCGCCAGCAGCGCGACAGGGGGCGCCTACAATGAGCAGTTCTTC. The chain combines TRBV5-1 with TRBJ2-1; TRBD1 matches 10 bases. Germline-derived CDR1 and CDR2 are SGHRS and YFSETQ. V was clipped by 4 bases and J by 2 bases; unmatched bases: 3. The CDR3 totals 15 residues.

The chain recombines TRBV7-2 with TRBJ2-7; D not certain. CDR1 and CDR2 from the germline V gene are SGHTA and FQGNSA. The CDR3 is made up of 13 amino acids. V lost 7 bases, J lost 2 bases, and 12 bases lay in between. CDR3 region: CASKERNTYEQYF. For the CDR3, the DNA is TGTGCCAGCAAAGAGCGTAACACCTACGAGCAGTACTTC.

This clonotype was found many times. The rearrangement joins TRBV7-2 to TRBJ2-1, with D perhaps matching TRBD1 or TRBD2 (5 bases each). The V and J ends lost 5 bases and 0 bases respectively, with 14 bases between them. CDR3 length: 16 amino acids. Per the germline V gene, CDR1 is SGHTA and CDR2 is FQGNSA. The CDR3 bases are TGTGCCAGCAGCCATACGACCGGGACCTCCTACAATGAGCAGTTCTTC. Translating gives CASSHTTGTSYNEQFF.

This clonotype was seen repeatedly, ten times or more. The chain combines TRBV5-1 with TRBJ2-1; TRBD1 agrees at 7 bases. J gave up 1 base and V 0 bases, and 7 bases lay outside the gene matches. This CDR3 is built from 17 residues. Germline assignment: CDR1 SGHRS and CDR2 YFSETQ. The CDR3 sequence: CASSLADRSPSYNEQFF. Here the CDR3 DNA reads TGCGCCAGCAGCTTGGCGGACAGGTCTCCTTCCTACAATGAGCAGTTCTTC. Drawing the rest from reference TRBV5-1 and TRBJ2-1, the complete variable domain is KAGVTQTPRYLIKTRGQQVTLSCSPISGHRSVSWYQQTPGQGLQFLFEYFSETQRNKGNFPGRFSGRQFSNSRSEMNVSTLELGDSALYLCASSLADRSPSYNEQFFGPGTRLTVL.

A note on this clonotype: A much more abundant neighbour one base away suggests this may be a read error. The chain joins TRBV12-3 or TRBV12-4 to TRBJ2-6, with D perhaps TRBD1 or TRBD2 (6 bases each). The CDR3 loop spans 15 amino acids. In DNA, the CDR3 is TGTGCCAGCAGTTTTAGGGGGGCTGGGGCCAACATCCTGACTTTC. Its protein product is CASSFRGAGANILTF.

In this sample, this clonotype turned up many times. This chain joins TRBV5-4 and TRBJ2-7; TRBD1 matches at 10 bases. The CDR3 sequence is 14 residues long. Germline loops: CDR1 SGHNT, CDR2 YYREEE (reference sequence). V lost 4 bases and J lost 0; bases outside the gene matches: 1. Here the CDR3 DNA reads TGTGCCAGCAGCAGGGACAGGGGCTCCTACGAGCAGTACTTC. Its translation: CASSRDRGSYEQYF.

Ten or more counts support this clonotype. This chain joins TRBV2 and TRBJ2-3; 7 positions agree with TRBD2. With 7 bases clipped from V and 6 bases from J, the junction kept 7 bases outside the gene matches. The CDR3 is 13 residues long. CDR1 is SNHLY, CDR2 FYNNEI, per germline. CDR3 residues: CASMAGVVDTQYF. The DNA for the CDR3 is TGTGCCAGCATGGCGGGAGTGGTGGATACGCAGTATTTT. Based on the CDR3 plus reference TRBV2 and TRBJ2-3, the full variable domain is EPEVTQTPSHQVTQMGQEVILRCVPISNHLYFYWYRQILGQKVEFLVSFYNNEISEKSEIFDDQFSVERPDGSNFTLKIRSTKLEDSAMYFCASMAGVVDTQYFGPGTRLTVL.

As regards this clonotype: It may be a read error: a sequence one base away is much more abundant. The DNA of the CDR3 is TGCGCCAGCAGCTTGGAGGGGGAAGGAAATTCACCCCTCCACTTT. It translates to CASSLEGEGNSPLHF. The V gene is TRBV5-1, the J gene TRBJ1-6; a possible D gene is TRBD1 (6 bases). This CDR3 comprises 15 residues. Trimming took off 0 bases at V and 7 bases at J, with 11 bases between the two ends. CDR1 and CDR2 (germline): SGHRS, YFSETQ.

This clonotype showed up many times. This chain's CDR3 is CASSRTGDYQPQHF. For the CDR3, the DNA is TGTGCCAGCAGCCGGACAGGTGACTATCAGCCCCAGCATTTT. The chain couples TRBV5-8 to TRBJ1-5, with 7 bases identical to TRBD1. V lost 4 bases, J lost 5 bases, and 6 bases stayed unmatched. The germline V gene encodes CDR1 SGHTS and CDR2 YDEGEE. The CDR3 covers 14 residues.

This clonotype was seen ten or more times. The CDR3 region is CASSHEGGAGADTQYF. Written as DNA, the CDR3 is TGTGCCAGCAGCCACGAGGGAGGGGCGGGAGCAGATACGCAGTATTTT. This chain joins TRBV7-2 and TRBJ2-3; 7 bases line up with TRBD2. After removal of 5 bases from V and 4 bases from J, the junction contained 12 bases not matched to a gene. The CDR3 is made up of 16 amino acids. Looked up from germline, CDR1 is SGHTA and CDR2 is FQGNSA.

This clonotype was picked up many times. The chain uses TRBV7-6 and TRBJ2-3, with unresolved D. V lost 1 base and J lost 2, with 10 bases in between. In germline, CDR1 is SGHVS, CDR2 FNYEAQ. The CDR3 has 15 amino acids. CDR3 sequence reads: CASSLVGRTTDTQYF. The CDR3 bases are TGTGCCAGCAGCTTAGTAGGCCGGACCACAGATACGCAGTATTTT.

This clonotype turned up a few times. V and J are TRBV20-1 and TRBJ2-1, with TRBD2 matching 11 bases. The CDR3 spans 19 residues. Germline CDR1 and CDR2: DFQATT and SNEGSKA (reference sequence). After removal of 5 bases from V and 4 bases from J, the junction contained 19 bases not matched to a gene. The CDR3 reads CSAARDSGRALLPYNEQFF. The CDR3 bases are TGCAGTGCTGCCCGCGATAGCGGGAGGGCTCTTCTCCCTTACAATGAGCAGTTCTTC.

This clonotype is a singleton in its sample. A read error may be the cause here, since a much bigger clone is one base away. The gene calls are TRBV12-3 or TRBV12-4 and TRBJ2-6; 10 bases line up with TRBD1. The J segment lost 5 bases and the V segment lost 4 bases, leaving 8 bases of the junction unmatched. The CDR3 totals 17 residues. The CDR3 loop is CASSSGTGESRANVLTF. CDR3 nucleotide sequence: TGTGCCAGCAGTTCCGGGACAGGGGAATCTAGGGCCAACGTCCTGACTTTC.

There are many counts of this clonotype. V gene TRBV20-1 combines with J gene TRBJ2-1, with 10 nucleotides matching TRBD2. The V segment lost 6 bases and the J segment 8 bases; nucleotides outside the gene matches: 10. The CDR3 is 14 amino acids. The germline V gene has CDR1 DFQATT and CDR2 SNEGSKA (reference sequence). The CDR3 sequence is CSALRASGSYEQFF. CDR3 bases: TGCAGTGCCCTGAGGGCTAGCGGGAGCTATGAGCAGTTCTTC.